This T cell receptor (beta chain) was sequenced for a study of T-cell memory formation after mild COVID-19. On the study more broadly: The study found TCR clusters largely donor specific.

General study findings and limits: Researchers could not confirm that second-wave clones peaking on day 37 targeted SARS-CoV-2. Prior to infection, memory already included some responding clones, suggesting cross-reactive memory joined.

5'RACE with constant-segment primers yielded barcoded, UMI-tagged TCR alpha and TCR beta cDNA libraries. TCRdb reprocessed the 5' RACE reads with MiXCR, giving one entry per CDR3 protein. The repertoire holds roughly 300,000 distinct CDR3 sequences, with about 16% as singletons. With regard to this clonotype: Its antigen is still unknown.

This CDR3 has 15 residues. CDR1 and CDR2 from the germline V gene are SGHDN and FVKESK. The V and J ends lost 4 bases and 6 bases, in that order; junction bases with no gene match: 9. The sequenced sample consisted of PBMCs or a T cell subset sorted from them (not recorded which). This chain connects TRBV14 to TRBJ1-2; TRBD1 aligns across 9 bases. The TCR comes from a man younger than 35 who had mild COVID-19 (a few samples of this study predate the infection). Cell type and time point are not known. CDR3 protein: CASSLPGQGLNGYTF. The CDR3 DNA reads as TGTGCCAGCAGCCTACCGGGACAGGGATTGAATGGCTACACCTTC.